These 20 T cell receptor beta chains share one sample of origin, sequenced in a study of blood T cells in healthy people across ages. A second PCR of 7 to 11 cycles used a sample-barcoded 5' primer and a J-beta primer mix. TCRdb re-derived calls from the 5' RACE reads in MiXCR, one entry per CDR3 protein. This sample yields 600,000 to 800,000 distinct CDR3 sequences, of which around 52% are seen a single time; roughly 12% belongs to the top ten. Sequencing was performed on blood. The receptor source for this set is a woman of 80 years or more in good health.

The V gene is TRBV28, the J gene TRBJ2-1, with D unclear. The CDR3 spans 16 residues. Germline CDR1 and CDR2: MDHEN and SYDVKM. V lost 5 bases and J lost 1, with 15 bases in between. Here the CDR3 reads CASSPPGGPSYNEQFF. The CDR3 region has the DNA TGTGCCAGCAGTCCACCAGGCGGTCCGTCCTACAATGAGCAGTTCTTC. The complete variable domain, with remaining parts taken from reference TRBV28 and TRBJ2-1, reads DVKVTQSSRYLVKRTGEKVFLECVQDMDHENMFWYRQDPGLGLRLIYFSYDVKMKEKGDIPEGYSVSREKKERFSLILESASTNQTSMYLCASSPPGGPSYNEQFFGPGTRLTVL.

CDR3 DNA sequence: TGCGCCAGCAGCTTGACGGGGCCGTACAATCAGCCCCAGCATTTT. Its protein product is CASSLTGPYNQPQHF. The rearrangement links TRBV5-1 to TRBJ1-5, with D perhaps TRBD1 (5 bases). CDR1 is SGHRS and CDR2 is YFSETQ in the germline V gene. V shed 1 base and J shed 3 bases, with 11 bases lying between them. This CDR3 has 15 amino acids.

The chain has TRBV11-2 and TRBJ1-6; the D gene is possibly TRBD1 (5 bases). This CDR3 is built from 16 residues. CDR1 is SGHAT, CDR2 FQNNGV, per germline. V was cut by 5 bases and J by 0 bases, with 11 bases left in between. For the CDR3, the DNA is TGTGCCAGCAGCCCGTGGGGGAACTCCTATAATTCACCCCTCCACTTT. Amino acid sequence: CASSPWGNSYNSPLHF.

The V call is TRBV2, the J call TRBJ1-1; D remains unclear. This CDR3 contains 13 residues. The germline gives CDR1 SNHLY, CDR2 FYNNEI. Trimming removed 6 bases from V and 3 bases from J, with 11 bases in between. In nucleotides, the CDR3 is TGTGCCAGCAGCGCTACGCTGGACACTGAAGCTTTCTTT. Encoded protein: CASSATLDTEAFF.

The CDR3 region is CATSRDRTGGEQYF. CDR3 sequence (DNA): TGTGCCACCAGCAGAGATCGAACAGGGGGCGAGCAGTACTTC. This rearrangement joins TRBV15 to TRBJ2-5, with 8 bases fitting TRBD1. The J call may be in error: the DNA end matches TRBJ2-7 better. Germline V gives CDR1 LNHNV, CDR2 YYDKDF (reference sequence). The CDR3 is made up of 14 amino acids.

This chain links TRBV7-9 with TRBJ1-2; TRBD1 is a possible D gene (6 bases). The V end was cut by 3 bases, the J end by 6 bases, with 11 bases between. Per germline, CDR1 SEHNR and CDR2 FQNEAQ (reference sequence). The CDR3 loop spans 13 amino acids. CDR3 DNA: TGTGCCAGCAGCTTCGGACAGATCGATGGCTACACCTTC. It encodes CASSFGQIDGYTF.

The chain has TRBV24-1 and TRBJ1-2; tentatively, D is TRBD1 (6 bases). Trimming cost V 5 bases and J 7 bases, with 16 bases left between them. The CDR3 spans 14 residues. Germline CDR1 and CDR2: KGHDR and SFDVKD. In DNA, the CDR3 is TGTGCCACCAGTGGGACAGCCACTAATAGTGGCTACACCTTC. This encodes CATSGTATNSGYTF.

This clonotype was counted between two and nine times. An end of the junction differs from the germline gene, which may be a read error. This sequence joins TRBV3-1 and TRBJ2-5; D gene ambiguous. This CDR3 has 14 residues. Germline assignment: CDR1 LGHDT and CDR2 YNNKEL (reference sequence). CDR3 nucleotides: TGTGCCAGCAGCCAAGGTCCTATTAAAGAGGCCCAGTACTTC. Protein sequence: CASSQGPIKEAQYF.

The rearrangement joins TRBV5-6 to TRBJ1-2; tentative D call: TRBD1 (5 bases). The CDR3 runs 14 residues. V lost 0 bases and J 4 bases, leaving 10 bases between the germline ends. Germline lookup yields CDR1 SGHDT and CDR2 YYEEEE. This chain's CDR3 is CASSLGRGLYGYTF. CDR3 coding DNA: TGTGCCAGCAGCTTGGGTAGGGGACTCTATGGCTACACCTTC.

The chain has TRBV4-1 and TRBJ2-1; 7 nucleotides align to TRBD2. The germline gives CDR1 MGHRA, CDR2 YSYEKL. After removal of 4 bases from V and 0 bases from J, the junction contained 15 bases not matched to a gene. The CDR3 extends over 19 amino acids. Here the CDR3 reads CASSPVLAAEFSSYNEQFF. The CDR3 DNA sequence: TGCGCCAGCAGCCCTGTTCTAGCGGCCGAATTCAGCTCCTACAATGAGCAGTTCTTC.

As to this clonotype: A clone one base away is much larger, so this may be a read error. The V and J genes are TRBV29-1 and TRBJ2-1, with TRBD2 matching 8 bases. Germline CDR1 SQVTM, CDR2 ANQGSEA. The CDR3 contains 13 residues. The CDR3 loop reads CSVQTSVGGEQIF. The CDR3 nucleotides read TGCAGCGTCCAGACTAGCGTTGGGGGTGAGCAGATCTTC.

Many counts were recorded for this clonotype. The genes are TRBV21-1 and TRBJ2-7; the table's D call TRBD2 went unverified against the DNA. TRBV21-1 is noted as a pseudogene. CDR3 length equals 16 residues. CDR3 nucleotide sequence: TGTGCCAGCAGCAAAACCCGACTAGCGGGGGCCTACGAGCAGTACTTC. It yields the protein CASSKTRLAGAYEQYF.

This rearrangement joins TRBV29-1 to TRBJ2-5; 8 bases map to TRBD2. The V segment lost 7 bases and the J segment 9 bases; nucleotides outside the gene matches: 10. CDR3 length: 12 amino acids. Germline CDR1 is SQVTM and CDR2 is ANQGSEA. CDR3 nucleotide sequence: TGCAGCGGGCGGGGGGTCATCGGTCCCCAGTACTTC. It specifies CSGRGVIGPQYF.

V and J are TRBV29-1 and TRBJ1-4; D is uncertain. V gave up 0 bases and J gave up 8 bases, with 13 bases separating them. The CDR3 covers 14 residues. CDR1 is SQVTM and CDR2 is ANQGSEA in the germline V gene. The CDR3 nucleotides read TGCAGCGTTGAAGAGCCGGGATTGGGGGAAAAACTGTTTTTT. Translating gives CSVEEPGLGEKLFF.

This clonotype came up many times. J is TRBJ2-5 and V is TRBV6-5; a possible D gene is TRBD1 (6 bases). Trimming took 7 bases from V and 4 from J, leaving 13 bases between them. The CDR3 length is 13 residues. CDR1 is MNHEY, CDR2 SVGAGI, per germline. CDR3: CASTGTTGETQYF. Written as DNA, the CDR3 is TGTGCCAGCACAGGGACAACGGGAGAGACCCAGTACTTC.

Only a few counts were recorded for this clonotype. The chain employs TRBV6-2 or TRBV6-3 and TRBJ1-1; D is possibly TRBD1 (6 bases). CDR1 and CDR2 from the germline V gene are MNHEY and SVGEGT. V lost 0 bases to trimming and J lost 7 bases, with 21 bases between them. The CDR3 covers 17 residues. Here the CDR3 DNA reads TGTGCCAGCAGTTACTCTAACACCCGGGGGCTCATACTTGAAGCTTTCTTT. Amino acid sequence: CASSYSNTRGLILEAFF.

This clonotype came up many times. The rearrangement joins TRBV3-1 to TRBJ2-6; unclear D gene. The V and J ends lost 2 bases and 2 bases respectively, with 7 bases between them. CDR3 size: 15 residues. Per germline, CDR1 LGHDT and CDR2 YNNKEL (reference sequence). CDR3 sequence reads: CASSQLGTGANVLTF. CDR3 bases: TGTGCCAGCAGCCAACTTGGTACTGGGGCCAACGTCCTGACTTTC.

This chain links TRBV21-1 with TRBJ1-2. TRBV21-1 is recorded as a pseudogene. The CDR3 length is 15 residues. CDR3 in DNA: TGTGCCAGCAGCAAAGTCAGCGCAGAAAACTATGGCTACACCTTC. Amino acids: CASSKVSAENYGYTF.

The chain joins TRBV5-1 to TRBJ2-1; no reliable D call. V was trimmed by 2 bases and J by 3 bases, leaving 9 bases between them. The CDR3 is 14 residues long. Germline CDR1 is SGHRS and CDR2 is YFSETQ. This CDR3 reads CASSLLQNYNEQFF. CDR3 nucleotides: TGCGCCAGCAGCTTACTACAGAACTACAATGAGCAGTTCTTC.

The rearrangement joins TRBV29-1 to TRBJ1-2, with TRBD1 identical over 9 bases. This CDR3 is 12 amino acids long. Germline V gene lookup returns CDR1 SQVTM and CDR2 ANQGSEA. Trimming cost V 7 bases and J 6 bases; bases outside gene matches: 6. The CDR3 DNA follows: TGCAGCGGGGGACAGGGAGAGAATGGCTACACCTTC. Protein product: CSGGQGENGYTF. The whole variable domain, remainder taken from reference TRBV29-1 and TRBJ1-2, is SAVISQKPSRDICQRGTSLTIQCQVDSQVTMMFWYRQQPGQSLTLIATANQGSEATYESGFVIDKFPISRPNLTFSTLTVSNMSPEDSSIYLCSGGQGENGYTFGSGTRLTVV.